Shown below are 30 T cell receptor beta chains from a single sample sequenced in a study of blood T cells in healthy people across ages. A second PCR of roughly 7 to 11 cycles used a sample-barcoded 5' primer and a J-beta primer mix. TCRdb used MiXCR to reprocess the 5' RACE reads, holding one entry per CDR3 protein. The sample shows 1.5 million to 2 million distinct CDR3 sequences, approximately 28% of them seen only once. The sample comprised blood. These receptors were obtained from a woman in her twenties or thirties in good health.

This chain links TRBV14 with TRBJ1-6, with unresolved D. CDR1 SGHDN and CDR2 FVKESK come from the germline V gene. With 1 base removed from V and 7 bases from J, the gap between germline ends came to 11 bases. The CDR3 runs 15 residues. The CDR3 DNA reads as TGTGCCAGCAGCCAAGTCTTTGGGCAGAATTCACCCCTCCACTTT. Its protein is CASSQVFGQNSPLHF.

This clonotype was seen a handful of times. The V gene is TRBV9, the J gene TRBJ1-2, with 9 bases lining up with TRBD1. Trimming at V came to 4 bases and at J to 4 bases, leaving 14 bases not matched to a gene. There are 17 residues in the CDR3. Per the germline V gene, CDR1 is SGDLS and CDR2 is YYNGEE. This CDR3 reads CASSPHNSDRGLYGYTF. The CDR3 DNA is TGTGCCAGCAGCCCGCACAACTCGGACAGGGGCCTCTATGGCTACACCTTC.

This clonotype was found many times. The rearrangement uses TRBV5-1 and TRBJ2-1; TRBD2 aligns across 11 bases. Trimming removed 0 bases from V and 5 bases from J; junction bases left unmatched: 4. CDR1 is SGHRS and CDR2 is YFSETQ in the germline V gene. This CDR3 is built from 16 residues. The CDR3 here is CASSLGGTSGHNEQFF. In nucleotides, the CDR3 is TGCGCCAGCAGCTTGGGGGGGACTAGCGGTCACAATGAGCAGTTCTTC.

The chain links TRBV18 to TRBJ2-1, with D unresolved. The V and J ends lost 0 bases and 9 bases respectively, with 9 bases between them. The CDR3 has 13 residues. The germline CDR1 and CDR2 sequences are KGHSH and LQKENI. The CDR3 region has the DNA TGTGCCAGCTCACCACCCCTTCACACTGAGCAGTTCTTC. It is translated as CASSPPLHTEQFF.

This clonotype appeared a few times. This chain uses TRBV7-9 with TRBJ2-5; TRBD2 aligns across 12 bases. CDR1 and CDR2 (germline): SEHNR, FQNEAQ (reference sequence). The CDR3 contains 16 residues. V trimming: 5 bases; J trimming: 4 bases; junction bases outside the gene matches: 8. CDR3 in amino acids: CASSTRLAGVGETQYF. The CDR3 bases are TGTGCCAGCAGCACGCGACTAGCGGGGGTCGGAGAGACCCAGTACTTC.

The sample holds one count of this clonotype. A much larger clone differs by one base, so this may be a read error. V gene TRBV12-3 or TRBV12-4 combines with J gene TRBJ1-2, with TRBD1 matching over 7 bases. CDR3 length equals 16 residues. Here the CDR3 DNA reads TGTGCCGGCAGTGGTGGGGGACAGACTAGCGTCTATGGCTACACCTTC. Protein: CAGSGGGQTSVYGYTF.

This clonotype was seen only a few times. V is TRBV5-5 and J is TRBJ1-6; no reliable D call. Germline CDR1 and CDR2: SGHKS and YYEKEE (reference sequence). V lost 2 bases to trimming and J lost 6 bases, with 12 bases between them. The CDR3 contains 15 residues. The chain's CDR3 is CASSFGQPLNSPLHF. As DNA, the CDR3 is TGTGCCAGCAGCTTCGGCCAGCCTCTTAATTCACCCCTCCACTTT.

This chain uses TRBV12-3 or TRBV12-4 with TRBJ2-3; the match to TRBD2 covers 14 bases. J was trimmed by 4 bases and V by 4 bases; bases with no gene match: 7. This CDR3 is 17 amino acids long. The CDR3 nucleotides read TGTGCCAGCAGTTACCGGACTAGCGGGAGGTTAGCAGATACGCAGTATTTT. Translation gives CASSYRTSGRLADTQYF.

This clonotype was seen a handful of times. The rearrangement uses TRBV20-1 and TRBJ2-3, with 10 positions matching TRBD2. The CDR3 loop spans 14 amino acids. The germline CDR1 and CDR2 sequences are DFQATT and SNEGSKA (reference sequence). V shed 0 bases and J 11 bases; nucleotides not matched to a gene: 8. The CDR3 DNA follows: TGCAGTGCTAGAGATCCTAGCGGGGGAGCAATGCAGTATTTT. Its translation: CSARDPSGGAMQYF.

The chain carries TRBV9 and TRBJ1-4; 7 bases are shared with TRBD1. Germline V gene sequence: CDR1 SGDLS, CDR2 YYNGEE. V lost 7 bases and J lost 5; bases outside the gene matches: 11. The CDR3 loop spans 15 amino acids. Here the CDR3 DNA reads TGTGCCAGCGGGACCCCCGGGACAGCAAATGAAAAACTGTTTTTT. Translation gives CASGTPGTANEKLFF.

In its sample, this clonotype was seen many times. The gene calls are TRBV6-5 and TRBJ2-1; a possible D gene is TRBD2 (6 bases). V was shortened by 0 bases and J by 13 bases, with 13 bases between the two germline ends. The CDR3 has 13 amino acids. Germline V lookup: CDR1 MNHEY, CDR2 SVGAGI. CDR3 protein: CASSYSRGSYQFF. CDR3 nucleotide sequence: TGTGCCAGCAGTTACTCTCGGGGGAGCTACCAGTTCTTC.

The table lists this clonotype with many counts. The chain has TRBV20-1 and TRBJ2-5, with TRBD2 identical over 12 bases. The CDR3 spans 16 residues. Germline V CDR1 and CDR2: DFQATT, SNEGSKA (reference sequence). V lost 0 bases and J lost 5; bases outside the gene matches: 7. CDR3 amino acids: CSAREPGLAGWETQYF. The CDR3 DNA sequence: TGCAGTGCTAGAGAGCCGGGACTAGCGGGCTGGGAGACCCAGTACTTC.

This clonotype has just a few counts. This chain uses TRBV20-1 with TRBJ2-1; no clear D. This CDR3 has 16 amino acids. V lost 5 bases, J lost 1 base, and 18 bases lay in between. Per germline, CDR1 DFQATT and CDR2 SNEGSKA (reference sequence). The CDR3 coding sequence is TGCAGTGCTGACACCCCGGACGACCCTTCCTACAATGAGCAGTTCTTC. Translating it yields CSADTPDDPSYNEQFF.

This chain links TRBV20-1 with TRBJ1-3; 8 positions agree with TRBD1. Germline assignment: CDR1 DFQATT and CDR2 SNEGSKA (reference sequence). The junction had 2 bases not matched to a gene; V was cut back by 1 base and J by 0 bases. The CDR3 runs 15 residues. CDR3 DNA sequence: TGCAGTGCTAGAGTGACAGGGGACTCTGGAAACACCATATATTTT. Residues: CSARVTGDSGNTIYF.

This clonotype was detected a few times. The genes are TRBV5-1 and TRBJ1-2, with 9 bases aligning to TRBD1. The CDR3 covers 16 residues. Trimming took 0 bases from V and 2 from J; bases not matched to a gene: 5. Germline V gene lookup returns CDR1 SGHRS and CDR2 YFSETQ. CDR3 amino acids: CASSLDGTGINYGYTF. The CDR3 bases are TGCGCCAGCAGCTTGGATGGGACAGGGATCAACTATGGCTACACCTTC.

Comments on this clonotype: At one of its ends the junction is not consistent with the germline gene, which may arise from a read error. The chain uses TRBV7-2 and TRBJ2-1, with a weak D call TRBD1 (6 bases). Germline assignment: CDR1 SGHTA and CDR2 FQGNSA. The CDR3 contains 14 residues. The CDR3 sequence: CACSLGGTYNEQFF. DNA of the CDR3: TGTGCCTGCAGCTTAGGGGGTACCTACAATGAGCAGTTCTTC.

The V gene is TRBV18, the J gene TRBJ1-1; no clear D gene. The CDR3 runs 16 residues. Germline-derived CDR1 and CDR2 are KGHSH and LQKENI. The V gene lost 3 bases and the J gene lost 0 bases, with 14 bases spanning the gap. The CDR3 here is CASSPWAAGMNTEAFF. CDR3 in DNA: TGTGCCAGCTCACCCTGGGCCGCCGGGATGAACACTGAAGCTTTCTTT.

This clonotype showed up just once. A much larger clone is a single base away; this may be a read error. The chain employs TRBV7-9 and TRBJ2-3; D possibly corresponds to TRBD1 (5 bases). The CDR3 runs 14 residues. CDR1 and CDR2 (germline): SEHNR, FQNEAQ (reference sequence). DNA of the CDR3: TGTGCCAGCAACTTAGTTCAGGGTCCAGATACGCAGTATTTT. Translated: CASNLVQGPDTQYF.

Ten or more counts support this clonotype. The chain employs TRBV12-3 or TRBV12-4 and TRBJ2-7; TRBD2 might be the D (6 bases). The CDR3 sequence is 13 residues long. V was clipped by 7 bases and J by 7 bases, with 17 bases between them. The DNA for the CDR3 is TGTGCCAGCATCCCACGGGGGTCTAAGGAGCAGTACTTC. Translated, it gives CASIPRGSKEQYF.

The chain employs TRBV3-1 and TRBJ1-2; D not resolved. Germline CDR1 and CDR2: LGHDT and YNNKEL (reference sequence). Between the trimmed V and J ends, which lost 0 bases and 8 bases, there was a span of 16 bases. This CDR3 has 15 amino acids. The CDR3 nucleotides are TGTGCCAGCAGCCAAGATTGGGCCAGCTTTGGCGGCTACACCTTC. It encodes CASSQDWASFGGYTF.

The V and J genes are TRBV28 and TRBJ1-6; a weak D match, TRBD1 (5 bases). The CDR3 totals 15 residues. V was trimmed by 3 bases and J by 6 bases, leaving 12 bases between them. Germline assignment: CDR1 MDHEN and CDR2 SYDVKM. The CDR3: CASSLKGTGNSPLHF. The DNA of the CDR3 is TGTGCCAGCAGTTTGAAGGGGACGGGTAATTCACCCCTCCACTTT.

Concerning this clonotype: With a much larger clone just one base away, this may be a read error. The chain combines TRBV20-1 with TRBJ2-1; TRBD1 aligns across 10 bases. The CDR3 is made up of 13 amino acids. CDR1 is DFQATT, CDR2 SNEGSKA, per germline (reference sequence). V shed 5 bases and J 6 bases; nucleotides not matched to a gene: 4. DNA for the CDR3: TGCAGTGCTTCCGGGACAGGGGCCAATGAGCAGTTCTTC. It is translated as CSASGTGANEQFF.

As to this clonotype: A read error may explain this, as a much larger clone is one base away. This sequence joins TRBV12-3 or TRBV12-4 and TRBJ2-4; 7 bases agree with TRBD2. The CDR3 has 14 amino acids. The J segment lost 13 bases and the V segment lost 6 bases, leaving 15 bases of the junction unmatched. In nucleotides, the CDR3 is TGTGCCAGCAGAGCCCGGGAGGTTTACAATGAGCAGTACTTC. Translating gives CASRAREVYNEQYF.

This clonotype has just a few counts. The CDR3 loop is CASKNDSYNEQFF. The CDR3 DNA follows: TGTGCCAGCAAAAATGACAGTTACAATGAGCAGTTCTTC. The chain carries TRBV13 and TRBJ2-1; D is perhaps TRBD1 (5 bases). Trimming stripped 7 bases from V and 4 bases from J, with 11 bases between. This CDR3 comprises 13 residues. CDR1 PRHDT and CDR2 FYEKMQ come from the germline V gene (reference sequence).

This clonotype was found once. This sequence joins TRBV29-1 and TRBJ1-1; a weak D match, TRBD1 (5 bases). Looked up from germline, CDR1 is SQVTM and CDR2 is ANQGSEA. The CDR3 loop spans 11 amino acids. Trimming took off 7 bases at V and 6 bases at J, with 12 bases between the two ends. The CDR3 loop is CSAGSFAEAFF. Here the CDR3 DNA reads TGCAGCGCAGGGAGTTTCGCTGAAGCTTTCTTT.

This clonotype was detected a few times. This chain links TRBV5-1 with TRBJ2-4; 9 nucleotides match TRBD2. J gave up 13 bases and V 1 base, and 12 bases lay outside the gene matches. The CDR3 consists of 15 residues. Per germline, CDR1 SGHRS and CDR2 YFSETQ. The CDR3 sequence: CASSLFAGGLGEQYF. CDR3 nucleotide sequence: TGCGCCAGCAGCTTGTTCGCGGGGGGGCTTGGTGAGCAGTACTTC.

The CDR3 here is CASSPDSGDYGYTF. CDR3 nucleotides: TGCGCCAGCAGCCCTGACAGCGGAGACTATGGCTACACCTTC. The rearrangement uses TRBV5-1 and TRBJ1-2, with a possible D match to TRBD1 (5 bases). The CDR3 is 14 amino acids. V shed 4 bases and J shed 3 bases, with 13 bases lying between them. The germline V gene has CDR1 SGHRS and CDR2 YFSETQ.

The chain combines TRBV30 with TRBJ2-5; 11 nucleotides align to TRBD1. The assigned J gene may be wrong: the sequence end matches TRBJ2-7 better. Germline V CDR1 and CDR2: GTSNPN, SVGIG (reference sequence). This CDR3 region has 14 residues. CDR3 nucleotide sequence: TGTGCCTGGAGTCCAGCCGGGACAGGGGGCGAGCAGTACTTC. Protein: CAWSPAGTGGEQYF.

The rearrangement links TRBV5-1 to TRBJ1-6; D uncertain. The V and J ends lost 4 bases and 6 bases respectively, with 11 bases between them. This CDR3 comprises 14 residues. Germline V gene data show CDR1 as SGHRS and CDR2 as YFSETQ. CDR3 coding DNA: TGCGCCAGCAGCCAGCGGCAGCTTAATTCACCCCTCCACTTT. As protein: CASSQRQLNSPLHF.

In this sample, this clonotype turned up many times. The genes are TRBV5-1 and TRBJ2-1; 13 bases map to TRBD2. J gave up 9 bases and V 1 base, and 4 bases lay outside the gene matches. The CDR3 is 15 residues long. The germline gives CDR1 SGHRS, CDR2 YFSETQ. The CDR3 loop reads CASSLRTSGSIEQFF. CDR3 nucleotide sequence: TGCGCCAGCAGCTTGAGGACTAGCGGGAGCATTGAGCAGTTCTTC.